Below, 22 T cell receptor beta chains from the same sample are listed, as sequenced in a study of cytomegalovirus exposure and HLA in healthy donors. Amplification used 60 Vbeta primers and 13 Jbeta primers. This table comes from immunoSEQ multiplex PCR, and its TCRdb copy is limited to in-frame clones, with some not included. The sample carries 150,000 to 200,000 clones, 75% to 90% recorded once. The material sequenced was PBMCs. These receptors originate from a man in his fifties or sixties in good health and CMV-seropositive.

As DNA, the CDR3 is TGCGCCAGCAGCCCGGACAGTCAATATCAGCCCCAGCATTTT. Its protein is CASSPDSQYQPQHF. The chain has TRBV5-1 and TRBJ1-5; D may be TRBD1 (6 bases). The V and J ends lost 4 bases and 5 bases respectively, with 13 bases between them. This CDR3 comprises 14 residues. Looked up from germline, CDR1 is SGHRS and CDR2 is YFSETQ.

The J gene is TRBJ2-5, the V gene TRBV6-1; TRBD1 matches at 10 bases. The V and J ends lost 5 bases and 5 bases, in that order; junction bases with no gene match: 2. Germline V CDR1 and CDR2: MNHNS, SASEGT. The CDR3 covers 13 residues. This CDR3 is CASSWDRGETQYF. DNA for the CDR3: TGTGCCAGCAGTTGGGACAGGGGTGAGACCCAGTACTTC.

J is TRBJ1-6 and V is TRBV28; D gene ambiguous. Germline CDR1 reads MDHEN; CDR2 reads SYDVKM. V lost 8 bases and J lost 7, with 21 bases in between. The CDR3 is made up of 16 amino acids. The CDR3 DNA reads TGTGCCAGCCGACCCTCCAAGCCGGGAGGCAATTCACCCCTCCACTTT. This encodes CASRPSKPGGNSPLHF.

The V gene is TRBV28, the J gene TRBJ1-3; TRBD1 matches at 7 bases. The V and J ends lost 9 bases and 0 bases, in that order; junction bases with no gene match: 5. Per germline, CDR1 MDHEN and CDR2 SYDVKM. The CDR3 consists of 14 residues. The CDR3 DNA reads TGTGCCAGGAAACAGGGGAGCTCTGGAAACACCATATATTTT. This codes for CARKQGSSGNTIYF.

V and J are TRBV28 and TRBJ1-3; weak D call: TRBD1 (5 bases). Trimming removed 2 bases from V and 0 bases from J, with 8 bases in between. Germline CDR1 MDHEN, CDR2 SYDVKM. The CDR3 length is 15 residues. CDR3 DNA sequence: TGTGCCAGCAGTTTACTGGGGGGCTCTGGAAACACCATATATTTT. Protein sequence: CASSLLGGSGNTIYF. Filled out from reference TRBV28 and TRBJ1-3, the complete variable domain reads DVKVTQSSRYLVKRTGEKVFLECVQDMDHENMFWYRQDPGLGLRLIYFSYDVKMKEKGDIPEGYSVSREKKERFSLILESASTNQTSMYLCASSLLGGSGNTIYFGEGSWLTVV.

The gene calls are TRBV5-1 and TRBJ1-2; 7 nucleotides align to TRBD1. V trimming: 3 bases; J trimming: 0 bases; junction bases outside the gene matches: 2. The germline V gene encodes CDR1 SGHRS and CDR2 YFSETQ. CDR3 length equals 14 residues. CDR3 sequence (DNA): TGCGCCAGCAGCTCGGGGACAGCTAACTATGGCTACACCTTC. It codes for CASSSGTANYGYTF.

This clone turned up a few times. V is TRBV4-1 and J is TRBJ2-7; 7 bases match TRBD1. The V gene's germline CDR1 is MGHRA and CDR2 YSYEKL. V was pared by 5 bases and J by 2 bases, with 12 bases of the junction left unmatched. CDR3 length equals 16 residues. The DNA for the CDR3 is TGCGCCAGCAGCGAATTCATCCGGGACAGCGCCTACGAGCAGTACTTC. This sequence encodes CASSEFIRDSAYEQYF.

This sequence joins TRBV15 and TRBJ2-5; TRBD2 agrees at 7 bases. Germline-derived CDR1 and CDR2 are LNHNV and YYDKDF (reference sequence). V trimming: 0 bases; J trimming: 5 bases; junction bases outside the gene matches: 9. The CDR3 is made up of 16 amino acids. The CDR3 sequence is CATSRDLGLAEETQYF. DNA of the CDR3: TGTGCCACCAGCAGAGATCTGGGCCTAGCGGAGGAGACCCAGTACTTC.

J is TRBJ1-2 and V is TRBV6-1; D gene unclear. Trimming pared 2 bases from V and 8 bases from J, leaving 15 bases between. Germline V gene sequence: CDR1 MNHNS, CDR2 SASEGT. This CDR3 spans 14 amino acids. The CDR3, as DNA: TGTGCCAGCAGTGAAAGTCAGCTGGCCAGGGGCTACACCTTC. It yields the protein CASSESQLARGYTF.

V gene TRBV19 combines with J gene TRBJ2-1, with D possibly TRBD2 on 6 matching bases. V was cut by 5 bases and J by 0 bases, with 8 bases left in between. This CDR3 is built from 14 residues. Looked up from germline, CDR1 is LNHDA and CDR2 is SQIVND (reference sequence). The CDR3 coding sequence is TGTGCCAGTAGTGTTAGCGGCTCCTACAATGAGCAGTTCTTC. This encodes CASSVSGSYNEQFF.

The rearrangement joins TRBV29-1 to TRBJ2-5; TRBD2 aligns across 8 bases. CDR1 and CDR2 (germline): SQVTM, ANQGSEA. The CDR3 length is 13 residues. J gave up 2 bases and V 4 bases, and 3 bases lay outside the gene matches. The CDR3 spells CSVGAGGQETQYF. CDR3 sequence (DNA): TGCAGCGTTGGGGCGGGGGGACAAGAGACCCAGTACTTC.

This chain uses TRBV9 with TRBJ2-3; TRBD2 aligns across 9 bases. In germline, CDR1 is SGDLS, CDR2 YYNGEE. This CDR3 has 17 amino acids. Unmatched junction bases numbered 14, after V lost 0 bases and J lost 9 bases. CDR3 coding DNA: TGTGCCAGCAGCGTAGCCCCAAGTGGCGGGGGGGCGGAAACGCAGTATTTT. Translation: CASSVAPSGGGAETQYF.

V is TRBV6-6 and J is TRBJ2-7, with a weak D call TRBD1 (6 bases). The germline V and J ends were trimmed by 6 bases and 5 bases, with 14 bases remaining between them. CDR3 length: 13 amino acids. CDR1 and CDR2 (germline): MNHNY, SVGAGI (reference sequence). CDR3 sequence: CASRGTGSDEQYF. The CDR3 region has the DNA TGTGCCAGCAGGGGCACAGGGAGCGACGAGCAGTACTTC.

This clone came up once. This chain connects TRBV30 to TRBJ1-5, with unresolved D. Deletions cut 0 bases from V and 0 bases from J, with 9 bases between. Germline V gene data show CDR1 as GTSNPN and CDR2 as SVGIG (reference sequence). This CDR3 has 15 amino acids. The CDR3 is CAWSVVRGSNQPQHF. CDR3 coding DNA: TGTGCCTGGAGTGTGGTTCGGGGTAGCAATCAGCCCCAGCATTTT. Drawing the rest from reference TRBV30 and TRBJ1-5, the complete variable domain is SQTIHQWPATLVQPVGSPLSLECTVEGTSNPNLYWYRQAAGRGLQLLFYSVGIGQISSEVPQNLSASRPQDRQFILSSKKLLLSDSGFYLCAWSVVRGSNQPQHFGDGTRLSIL.

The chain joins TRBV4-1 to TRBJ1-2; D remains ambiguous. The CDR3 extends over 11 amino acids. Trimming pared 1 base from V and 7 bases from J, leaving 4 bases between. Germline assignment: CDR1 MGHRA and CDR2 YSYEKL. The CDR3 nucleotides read TGCGCCAGCAGCCAAGGGAGTGGCTACACCTTC. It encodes CASSQGSGYTF.

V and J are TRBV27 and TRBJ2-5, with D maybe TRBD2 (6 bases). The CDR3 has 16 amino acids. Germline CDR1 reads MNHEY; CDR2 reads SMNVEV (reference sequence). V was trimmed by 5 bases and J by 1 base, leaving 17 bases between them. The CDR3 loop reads CASSPQGGTGQETQYF. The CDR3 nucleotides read TGTGCCAGCAGTCCCCAGGGAGGTACCGGCCAAGAGACCCAGTACTTC.

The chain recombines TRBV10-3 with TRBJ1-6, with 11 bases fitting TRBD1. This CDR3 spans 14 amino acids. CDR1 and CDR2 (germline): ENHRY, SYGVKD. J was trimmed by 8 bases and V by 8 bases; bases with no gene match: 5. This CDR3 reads CAISGTGGDSPLHF. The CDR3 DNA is TGTGCCATCTCCGGGACAGGGGGGGATTCACCCCTCCACTTT.

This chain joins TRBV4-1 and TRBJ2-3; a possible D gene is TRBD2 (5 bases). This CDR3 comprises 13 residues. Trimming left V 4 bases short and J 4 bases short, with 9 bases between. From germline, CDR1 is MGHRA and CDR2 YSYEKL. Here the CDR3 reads CASSLAGSDTQYF. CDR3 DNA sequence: TGCGCCAGCAGCCTGGCGGGTTCAGATACGCAGTATTTT.

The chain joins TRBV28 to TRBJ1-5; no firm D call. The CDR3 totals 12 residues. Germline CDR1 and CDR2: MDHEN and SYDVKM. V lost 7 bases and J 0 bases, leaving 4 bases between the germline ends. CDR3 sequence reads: CASKYSNQPQHF. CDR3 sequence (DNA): TGTGCCAGCAAATATAGCAATCAGCCCCAGCATTTT.

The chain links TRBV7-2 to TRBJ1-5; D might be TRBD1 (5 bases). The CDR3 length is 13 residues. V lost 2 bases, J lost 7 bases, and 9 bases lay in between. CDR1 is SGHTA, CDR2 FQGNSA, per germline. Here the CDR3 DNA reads TGTGCCAGCAGCTTAAGTTGGGGCCAGCCCCAGCATTTT. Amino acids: CASSLSWGQPQHF.

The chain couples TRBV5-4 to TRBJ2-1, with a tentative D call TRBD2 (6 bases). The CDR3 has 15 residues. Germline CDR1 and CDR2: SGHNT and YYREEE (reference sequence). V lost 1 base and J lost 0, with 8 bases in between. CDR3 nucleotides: TGTGCCAGCAGCTTGCGGGGGACCTCCTACAATGAGCAGTTCTTC. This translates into CASSLRGTSYNEQFF.

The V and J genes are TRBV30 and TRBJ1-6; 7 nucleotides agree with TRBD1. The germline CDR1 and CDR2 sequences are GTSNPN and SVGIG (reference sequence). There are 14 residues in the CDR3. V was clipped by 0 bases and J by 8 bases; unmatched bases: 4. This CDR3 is CAWSVGRGDSPLHF. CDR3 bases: TGTGCCTGGAGTGTAGGCAGGGGGGATTCACCCCTCCACTTT. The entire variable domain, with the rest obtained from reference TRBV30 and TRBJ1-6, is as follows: SQTIHQWPATLVQPVGSPLSLECTVEGTSNPNLYWYRQAAGRGLQLLFYSVGIGQISSEVPQNLSASRPQDRQFILSSKKLLLSDSGFYLCAWSVGRGDSPLHFGNGTRLTVT.